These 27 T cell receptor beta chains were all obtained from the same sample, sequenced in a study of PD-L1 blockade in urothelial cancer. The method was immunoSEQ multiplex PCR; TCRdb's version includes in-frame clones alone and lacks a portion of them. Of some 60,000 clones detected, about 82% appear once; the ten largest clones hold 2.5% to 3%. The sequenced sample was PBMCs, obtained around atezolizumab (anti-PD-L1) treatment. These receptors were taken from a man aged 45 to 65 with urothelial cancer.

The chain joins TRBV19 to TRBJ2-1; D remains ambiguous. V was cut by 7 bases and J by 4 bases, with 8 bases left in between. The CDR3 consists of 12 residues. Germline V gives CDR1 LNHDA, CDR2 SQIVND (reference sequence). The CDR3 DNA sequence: TGTGCCAGTATGGGCGCGTACAATGAGCAGTTCTTC. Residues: CASMGAYNEQFF.

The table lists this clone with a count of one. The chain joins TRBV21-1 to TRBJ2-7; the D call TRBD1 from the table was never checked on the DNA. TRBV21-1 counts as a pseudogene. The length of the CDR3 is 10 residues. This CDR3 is CASPSQVFIF. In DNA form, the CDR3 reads TGTGCCAGTCCATCTCAGGTTTTTATCTTC.

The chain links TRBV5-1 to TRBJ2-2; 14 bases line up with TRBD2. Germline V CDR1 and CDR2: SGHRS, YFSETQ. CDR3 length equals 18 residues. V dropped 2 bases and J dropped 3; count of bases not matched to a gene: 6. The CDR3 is CASSFRTSGRRDTGELFF. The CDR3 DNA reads TGCGCCAGCAGCTTTCGGACTAGCGGGAGGCGGGACACCGGGGAGCTGTTTTTT.

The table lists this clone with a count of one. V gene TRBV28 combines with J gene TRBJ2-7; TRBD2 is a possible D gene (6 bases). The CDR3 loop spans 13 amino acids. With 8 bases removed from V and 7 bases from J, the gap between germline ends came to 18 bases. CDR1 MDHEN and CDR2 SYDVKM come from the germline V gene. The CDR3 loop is CASCGGTPGEQYF. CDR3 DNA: TGTGCCAGCTGCGGCGGGACCCCCGGGGAGCAGTACTTC.

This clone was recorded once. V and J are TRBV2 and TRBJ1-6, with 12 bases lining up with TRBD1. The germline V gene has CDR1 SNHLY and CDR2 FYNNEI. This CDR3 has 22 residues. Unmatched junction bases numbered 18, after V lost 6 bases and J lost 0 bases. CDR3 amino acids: CASRGTTGPGQGAASYNSPLHF. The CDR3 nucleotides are TGTGCCAGCAGGGGAACGACTGGCCCGGGACAGGGGGCGGCCTCCTATAATTCACCCCTCCACTTT.

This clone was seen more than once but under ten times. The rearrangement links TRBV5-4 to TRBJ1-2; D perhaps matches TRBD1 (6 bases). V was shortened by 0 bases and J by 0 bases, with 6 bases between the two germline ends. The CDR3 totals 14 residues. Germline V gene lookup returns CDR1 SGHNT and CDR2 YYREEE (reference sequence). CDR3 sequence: CASSLDRANYGYTF. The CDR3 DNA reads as TGTGCCAGCAGCTTGGACAGGGCTAACTATGGCTACACCTTC.

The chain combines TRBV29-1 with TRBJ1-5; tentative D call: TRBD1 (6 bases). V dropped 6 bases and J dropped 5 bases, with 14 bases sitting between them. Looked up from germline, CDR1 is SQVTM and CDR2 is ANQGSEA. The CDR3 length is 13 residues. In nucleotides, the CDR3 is TGCAGCGTAAAGACAGGCACAGATCAGCCCCAGCATTTT. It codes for CSVKTGTDQPQHF. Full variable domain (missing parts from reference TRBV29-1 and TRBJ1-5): SAVISQKPSRDICQRGTSLTIQCQVDSQVTMMFWYRQQPGQSLTLIATANQGSEATYESGFVIDKFPISRPNLTFSTLTVSNMSPEDSSIYLCSVKTGTDQPQHFGDGTRLSIL.

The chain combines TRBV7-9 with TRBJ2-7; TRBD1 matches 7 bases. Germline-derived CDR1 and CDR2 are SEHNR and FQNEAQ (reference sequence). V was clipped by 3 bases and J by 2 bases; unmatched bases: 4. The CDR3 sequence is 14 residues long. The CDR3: CASSLGTDTYEQYF. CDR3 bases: TGTGCCAGCAGCTTGGGGACAGATACCTACGAGCAGTACTTC.

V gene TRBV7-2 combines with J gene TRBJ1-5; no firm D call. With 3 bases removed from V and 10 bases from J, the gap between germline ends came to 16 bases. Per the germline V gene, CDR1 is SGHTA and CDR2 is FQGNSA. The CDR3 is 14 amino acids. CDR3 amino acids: CASSFGWREAPQHF. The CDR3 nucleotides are TGTGCCAGCAGCTTTGGTTGGCGGGAAGCACCCCAGCATTTT.

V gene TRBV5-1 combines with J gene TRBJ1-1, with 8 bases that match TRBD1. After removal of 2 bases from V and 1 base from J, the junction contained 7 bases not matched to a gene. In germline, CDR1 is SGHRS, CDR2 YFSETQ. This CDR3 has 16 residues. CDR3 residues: CASSLATGATNTEAFF. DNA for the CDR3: TGCGCCAGCAGCTTAGCGACAGGGGCGACGAACACTGAAGCTTTCTTT.

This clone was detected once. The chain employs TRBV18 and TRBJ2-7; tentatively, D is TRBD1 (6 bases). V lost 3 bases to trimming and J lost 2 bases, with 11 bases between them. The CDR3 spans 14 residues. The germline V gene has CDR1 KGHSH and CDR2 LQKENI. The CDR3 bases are TGTGCCAGCTCACCCGGGACATGGCCCTACGAGCAGTACTTC. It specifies CASSPGTWPYEQYF.

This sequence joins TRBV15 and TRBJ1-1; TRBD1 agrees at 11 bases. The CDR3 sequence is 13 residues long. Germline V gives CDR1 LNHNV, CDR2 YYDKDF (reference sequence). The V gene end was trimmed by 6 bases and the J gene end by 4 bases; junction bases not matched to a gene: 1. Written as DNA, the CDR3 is TGTGCCACCAGTGGGACAGGGGGCACTGAAGCTTTCTTT. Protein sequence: CATSGTGGTEAFF. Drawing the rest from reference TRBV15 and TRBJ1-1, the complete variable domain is DAMVIQNPRYQVTQFGKPVTLSCSQTLNHNVMYWYQQKSSQAPKLLFHYYDKDFNNEADTPDNFQSRRPNTSFCFLDIRSPGLGDTAMYLCATSGTGGTEAFFGQGTRLTVV.

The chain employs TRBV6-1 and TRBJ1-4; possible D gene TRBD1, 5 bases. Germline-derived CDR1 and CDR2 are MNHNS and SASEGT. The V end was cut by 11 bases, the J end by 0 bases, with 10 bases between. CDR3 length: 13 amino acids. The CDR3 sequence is CAGHTSTNEKLFF. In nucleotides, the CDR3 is TGTGCCGGACACACTTCAACTAATGAAAAACTGTTTTTT.

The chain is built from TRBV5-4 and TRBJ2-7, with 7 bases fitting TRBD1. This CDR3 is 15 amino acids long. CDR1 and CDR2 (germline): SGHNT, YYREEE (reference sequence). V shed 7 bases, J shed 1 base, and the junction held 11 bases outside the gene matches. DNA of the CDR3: TGTGCCAGCGGGAAAAGCCCAGGGGGATCCTACGAGCAGTACTTC. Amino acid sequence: CASGKSPGGSYEQYF.

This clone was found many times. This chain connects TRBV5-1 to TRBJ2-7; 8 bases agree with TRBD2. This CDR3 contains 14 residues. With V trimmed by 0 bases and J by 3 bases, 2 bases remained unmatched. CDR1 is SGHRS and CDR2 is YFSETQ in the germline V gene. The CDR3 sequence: CASSLGAGVYEQYF. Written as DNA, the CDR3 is TGCGCCAGCAGCTTGGGAGCGGGAGTCTACGAGCAGTACTTC.

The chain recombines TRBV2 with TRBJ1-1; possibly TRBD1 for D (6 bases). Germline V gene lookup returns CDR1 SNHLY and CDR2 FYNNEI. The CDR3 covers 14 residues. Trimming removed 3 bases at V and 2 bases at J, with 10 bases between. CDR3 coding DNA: TGTGCCAGCAGTGACACAGGGCCAAACACTGAAGCTTTCTTT. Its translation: CASSDTGPNTEAFF.

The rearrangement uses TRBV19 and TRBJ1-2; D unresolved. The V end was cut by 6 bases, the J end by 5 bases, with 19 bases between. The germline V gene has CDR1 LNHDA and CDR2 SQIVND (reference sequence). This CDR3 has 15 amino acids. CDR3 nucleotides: TGTGCCAGTAGCATCCTAAGACCGGGAAGGTATGGCTACACCTTC. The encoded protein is CASSILRPGRYGYTF.

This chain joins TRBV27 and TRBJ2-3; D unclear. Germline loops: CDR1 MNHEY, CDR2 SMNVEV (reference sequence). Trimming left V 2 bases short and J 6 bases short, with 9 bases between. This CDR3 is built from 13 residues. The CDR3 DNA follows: TGTGCCAGCAGTTTAAGGCAGGTGGATACGCAGTATTTT. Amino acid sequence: CASSLRQVDTQYF.

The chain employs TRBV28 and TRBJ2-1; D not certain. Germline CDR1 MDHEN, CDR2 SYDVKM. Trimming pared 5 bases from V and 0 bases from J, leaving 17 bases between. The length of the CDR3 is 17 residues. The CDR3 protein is CASSHTLTSSSYNEQFF. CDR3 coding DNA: TGTGCCAGCAGTCACACCCTCACGTCAAGCTCCTACAATGAGCAGTTCTTC.

The CDR3 nucleotides are TGCGCCAGCAGCTTGAGCACTAATGAAAAACTGTTTTTT. Amino acid sequence: CASSLSTNEKLFF. V and J are TRBV5-1 and TRBJ1-4; D call uncertain. V was shortened by 1 base and J by 2 bases, with 3 bases between the two germline ends. This CDR3 spans 13 amino acids. Germline V gene data show CDR1 as SGHRS and CDR2 as YFSETQ.

The CDR3 DNA is TGTGCCAGCAGCGTAGGAGGGAACGAGCAGTACTTC. Its protein is CASSVGGNEQYF. The genes are TRBV9 and TRBJ2-7; D perhaps matches TRBD2 (5 bases). V was pared by 0 bases and J by 5 bases, with 6 bases between. There are 12 residues in the CDR3. Germline-derived CDR1 and CDR2 are SGDLS and YYNGEE.

The CDR3 nucleotides read TGTGCCAGCGGGGACGGACTATCTAACTATGGCTACACCTTC. Translation: CASGDGLSNYGYTF. The chain combines TRBV28 with TRBJ1-2; D might be TRBD1 (5 bases). The germline V and J ends were trimmed by 8 bases and 0 bases, with 13 bases remaining between them. This CDR3 is built from 14 residues. CDR1 is MDHEN and CDR2 is SYDVKM in the germline V gene.

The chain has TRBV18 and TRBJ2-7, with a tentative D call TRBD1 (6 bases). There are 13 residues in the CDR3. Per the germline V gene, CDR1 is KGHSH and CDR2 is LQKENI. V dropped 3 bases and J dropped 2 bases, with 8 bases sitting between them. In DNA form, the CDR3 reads TGTGCCAGCTCACCGGACAGAGCCTACGAGCAGTACTTC. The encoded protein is CASSPDRAYEQYF.

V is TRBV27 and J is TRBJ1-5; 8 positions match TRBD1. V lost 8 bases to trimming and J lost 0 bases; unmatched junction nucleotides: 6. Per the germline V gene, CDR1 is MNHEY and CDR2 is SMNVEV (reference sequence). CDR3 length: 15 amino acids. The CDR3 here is CASGRQGPSNQPQHF. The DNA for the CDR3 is TGTGCCAGCGGGCGACAGGGGCCTAGCAATCAGCCCCAGCATTTT.

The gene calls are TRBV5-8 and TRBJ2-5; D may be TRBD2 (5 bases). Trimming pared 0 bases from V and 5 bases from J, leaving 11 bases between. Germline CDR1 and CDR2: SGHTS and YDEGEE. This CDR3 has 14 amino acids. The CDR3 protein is CASSLAGVKETQYF. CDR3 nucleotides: TGTGCCAGCAGCTTGGCCGGGGTTAAGGAGACCCAGTACTTC.

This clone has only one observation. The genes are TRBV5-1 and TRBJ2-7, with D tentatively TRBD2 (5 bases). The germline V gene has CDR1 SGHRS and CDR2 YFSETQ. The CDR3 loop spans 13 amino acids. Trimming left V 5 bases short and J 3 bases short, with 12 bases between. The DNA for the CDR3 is TGCGCCAGCAGTGTGGAGGCGATCTACGAGCAGTACTTC. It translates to CASSVEAIYEQYF.

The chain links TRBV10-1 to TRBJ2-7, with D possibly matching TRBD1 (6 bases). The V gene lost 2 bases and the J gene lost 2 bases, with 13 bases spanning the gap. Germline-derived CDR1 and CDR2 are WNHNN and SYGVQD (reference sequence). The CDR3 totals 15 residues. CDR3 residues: CASSERGTPPYEQYF. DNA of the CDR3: TGCGCCAGCAGTGAGAGGGGGACACCTCCCTACGAGCAGTACTTC.